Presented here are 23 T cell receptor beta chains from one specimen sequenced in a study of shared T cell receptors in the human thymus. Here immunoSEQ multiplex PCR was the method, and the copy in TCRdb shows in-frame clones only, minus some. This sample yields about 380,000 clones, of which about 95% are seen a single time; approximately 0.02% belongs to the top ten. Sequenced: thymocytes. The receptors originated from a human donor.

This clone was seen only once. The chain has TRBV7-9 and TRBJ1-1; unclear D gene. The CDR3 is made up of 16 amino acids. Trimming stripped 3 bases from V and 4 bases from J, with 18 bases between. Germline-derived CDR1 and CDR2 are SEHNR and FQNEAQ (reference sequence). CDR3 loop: CASSFRHKGGGTEAFF. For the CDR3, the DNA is TGTGCCAGCAGCTTCAGGCACAAGGGCGGTGGCACTGAAGCTTTCTTT.

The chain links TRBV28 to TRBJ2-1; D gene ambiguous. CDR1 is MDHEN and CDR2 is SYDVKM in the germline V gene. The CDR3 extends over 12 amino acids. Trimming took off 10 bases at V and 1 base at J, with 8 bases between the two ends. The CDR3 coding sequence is TGTGCCATCCGGTCGTCCTACAATGAGCAGTTCTTC. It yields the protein CAIRSSYNEQFF.

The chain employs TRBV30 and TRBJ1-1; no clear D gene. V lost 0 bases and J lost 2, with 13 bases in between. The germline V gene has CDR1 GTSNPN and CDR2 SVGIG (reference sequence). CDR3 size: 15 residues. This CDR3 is CAWSVHNNRNTEAFF. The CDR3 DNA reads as TGTGCCTGGAGTGTTCACAACAACCGAAACACTGAAGCTTTCTTT.

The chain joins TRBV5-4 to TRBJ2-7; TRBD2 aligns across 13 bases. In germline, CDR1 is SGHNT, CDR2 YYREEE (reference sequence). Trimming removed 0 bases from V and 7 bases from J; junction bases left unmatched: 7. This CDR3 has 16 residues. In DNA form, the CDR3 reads TGTGCCAGCAGCTTGGGGACTAGCGGGAGAACTGGGGAGCAGTACTTC. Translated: CASSLGTSGRTGEQYF.

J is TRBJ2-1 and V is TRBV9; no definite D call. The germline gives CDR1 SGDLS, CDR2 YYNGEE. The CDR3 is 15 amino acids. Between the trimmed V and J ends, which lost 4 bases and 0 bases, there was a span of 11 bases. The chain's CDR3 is CASSRSPVSYNEQFF. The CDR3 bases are TGTGCCAGCAGCCGCAGTCCGGTCTCCTACAATGAGCAGTTCTTC.

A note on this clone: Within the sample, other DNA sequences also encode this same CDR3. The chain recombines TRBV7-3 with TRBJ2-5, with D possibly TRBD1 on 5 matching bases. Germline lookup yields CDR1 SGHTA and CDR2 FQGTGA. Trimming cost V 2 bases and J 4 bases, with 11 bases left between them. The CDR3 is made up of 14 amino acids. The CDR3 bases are TGTGCCAGCAGCTTACAGGGTATCGGAGAGACCCAGTACTTC. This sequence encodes CASSLQGIGETQYF. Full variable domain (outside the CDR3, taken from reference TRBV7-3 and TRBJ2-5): GAGVSQTPSNKVTEKGKYVELRCDPISGHTALYWYRQSLGQGPEFLIYFQGTGAADDSGLPNDRFFAVRPEGSVSTLKIQRTERGDSAVYLCASSLQGIGETQYFGPGTRLLVL.

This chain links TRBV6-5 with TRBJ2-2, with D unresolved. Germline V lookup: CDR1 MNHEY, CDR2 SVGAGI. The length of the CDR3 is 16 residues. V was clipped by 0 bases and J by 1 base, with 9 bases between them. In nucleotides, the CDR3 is TGTGCCAGCAGTTACTCGAAGCGACAGAACACCGGGGAGCTGTTTTTT. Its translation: CASSYSKRQNTGELFF.

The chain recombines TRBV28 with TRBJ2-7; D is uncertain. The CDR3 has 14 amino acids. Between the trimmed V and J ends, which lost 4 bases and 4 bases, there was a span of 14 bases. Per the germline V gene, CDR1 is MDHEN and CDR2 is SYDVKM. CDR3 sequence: CASSWASRRYEQYF. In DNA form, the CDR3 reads TGTGCCAGCAGTTGGGCATCGAGAAGGTACGAGCAGTACTTC.

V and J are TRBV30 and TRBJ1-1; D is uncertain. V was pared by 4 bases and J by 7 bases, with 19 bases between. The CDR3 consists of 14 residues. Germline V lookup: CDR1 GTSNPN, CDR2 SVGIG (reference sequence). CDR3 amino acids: CAWTPYGFSSEAFF. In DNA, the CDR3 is TGTGCCTGGACTCCGTATGGGTTTTCGAGTGAAGCTTTCTTT.

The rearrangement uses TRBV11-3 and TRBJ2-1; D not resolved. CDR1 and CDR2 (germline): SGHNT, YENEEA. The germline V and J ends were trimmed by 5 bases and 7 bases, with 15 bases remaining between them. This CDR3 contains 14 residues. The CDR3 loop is CASSLSGLRNEQFF. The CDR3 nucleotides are TGTGCCAGCAGCCTCTCTGGGCTGAGGAATGAGCAGTTCTTC.

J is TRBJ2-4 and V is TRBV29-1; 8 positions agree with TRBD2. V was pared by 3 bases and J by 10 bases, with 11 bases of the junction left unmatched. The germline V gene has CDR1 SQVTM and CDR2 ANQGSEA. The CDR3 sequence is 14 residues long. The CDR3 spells CSVELAGPGKIQYF. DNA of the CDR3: TGCAGCGTTGAGTTAGCGGGACCGGGGAAAATTCAGTACTTC.

The DNA for the CDR3 is TGTGCCAGCAGCCGGGGACTAGCGGGAGGGAACGAGCAGTACTTC. Amino acids: CASSRGLAGGNEQYF. The V gene is TRBV6-5, the J gene TRBJ2-7; 16 nucleotides line up with TRBD2. With V trimmed by 6 bases and J by 5 bases, 4 bases remained unmatched. The V gene's germline CDR1 is MNHEY and CDR2 SVGAGI. CDR3 length: 15 amino acids.

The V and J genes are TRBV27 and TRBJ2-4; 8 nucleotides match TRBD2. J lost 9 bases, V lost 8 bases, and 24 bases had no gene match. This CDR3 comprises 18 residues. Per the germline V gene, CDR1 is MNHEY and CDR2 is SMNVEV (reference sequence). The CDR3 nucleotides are TGTGCCAGCGCCCCTCGTAACGGCGCCGCAGCGGGAGAGGGCATTCAGTACTTC. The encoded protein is CASAPRNGAAAGEGIQYF.

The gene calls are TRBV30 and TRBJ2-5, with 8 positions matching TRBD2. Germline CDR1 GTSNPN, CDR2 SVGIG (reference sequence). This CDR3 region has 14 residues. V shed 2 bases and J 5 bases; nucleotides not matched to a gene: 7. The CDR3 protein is CAWSTGGPPETQYF. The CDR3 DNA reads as TGTGCCTGGAGTACGGGGGGGCCTCCGGAGACCCAGTACTTC.

The CDR3 here is CASSTPGQGSGANVLTF. CDR3 coding DNA: TGCGCCAGCAGCACACCGGGACAGGGGTCTGGGGCCAACGTCCTGACTTTC. The chain has TRBV5-1 and TRBJ2-6, with 10 bases fitting TRBD1. Germline CDR1 SGHRS, CDR2 YFSETQ. The V segment lost 4 bases and the J segment 1 base; nucleotides outside the gene matches: 5. CDR3 length: 17 amino acids.

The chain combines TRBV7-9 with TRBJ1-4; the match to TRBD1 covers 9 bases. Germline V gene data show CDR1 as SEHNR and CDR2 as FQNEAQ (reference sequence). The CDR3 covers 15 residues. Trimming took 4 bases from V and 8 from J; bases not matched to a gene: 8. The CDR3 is CASSSPGQGGEKLFF. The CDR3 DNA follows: TGTGCCAGCAGCTCACCGGGACAGGGAGGAGAAAAACTGTTTTTT.

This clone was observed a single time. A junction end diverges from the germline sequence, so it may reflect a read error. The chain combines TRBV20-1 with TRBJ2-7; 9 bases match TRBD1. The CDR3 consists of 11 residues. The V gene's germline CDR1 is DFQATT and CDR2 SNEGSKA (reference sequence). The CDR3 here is CSAFSYRGHVF. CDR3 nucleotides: TGCAGTGCTTTTTCGTACAGGGGGCACGTCTTC.

In DNA form, the CDR3 reads TGTGCCAGCAGTTTAGGAGGACCCGAGAGCAATGAGCAGTTCTTC. It is translated as CASSLGGPESNEQFF. The chain carries TRBV28 and TRBJ2-1; tentative D call: TRBD2 (5 bases). Per germline, CDR1 MDHEN and CDR2 SYDVKM. CDR3 length: 15 residues. Between the trimmed V and J ends, which lost 2 bases and 6 bases, there was a span of 14 bases. The full variable domain, its missing parts supplied by reference TRBV28 and TRBJ2-1, is DVKVTQSSRYLVKRTGEKVFLECVQDMDHENMFWYRQDPGLGLRLIYFSYDVKMKEKGDIPEGYSVSREKKERFSLILESASTNQTSMYLCASSLGGPESNEQFFGPGTRLTVL.

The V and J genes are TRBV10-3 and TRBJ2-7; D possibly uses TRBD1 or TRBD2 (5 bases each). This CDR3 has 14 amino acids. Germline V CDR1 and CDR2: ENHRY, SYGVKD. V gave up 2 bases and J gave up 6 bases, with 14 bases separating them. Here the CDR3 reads CAISEGAPGGEQYF. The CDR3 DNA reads TGTGCCATCAGTGAGGGCGCCCCTGGGGGCGAGCAGTACTTC.

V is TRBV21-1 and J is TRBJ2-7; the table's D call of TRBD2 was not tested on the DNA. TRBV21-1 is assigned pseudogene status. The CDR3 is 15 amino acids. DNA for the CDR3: TGTGCCAGCAGCAAAGTGCCGGGAATAGCCTACGAGCAGTACTTC. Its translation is CASSKVPGIAYEQYF.

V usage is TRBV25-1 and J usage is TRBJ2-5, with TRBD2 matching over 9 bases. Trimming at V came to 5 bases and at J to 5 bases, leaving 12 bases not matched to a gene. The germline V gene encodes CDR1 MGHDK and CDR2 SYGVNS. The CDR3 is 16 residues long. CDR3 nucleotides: TGTGCCAGCAGTCTCAATAGGCGAGCGGGAGGCGAGACCCAGTACTTC. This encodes CASSLNRRAGGETQYF.

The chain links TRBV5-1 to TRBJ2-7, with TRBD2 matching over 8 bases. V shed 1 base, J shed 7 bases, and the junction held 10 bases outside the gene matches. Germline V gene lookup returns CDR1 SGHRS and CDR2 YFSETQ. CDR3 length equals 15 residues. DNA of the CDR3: TGCGCCAGCAGCTTGACGGGAGGGAATCTTTATGAGCAGTACTTC. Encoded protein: CASSLTGGNLYEQYF. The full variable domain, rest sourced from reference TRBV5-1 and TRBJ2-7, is KAGVTQTPRYLIKTRGQQVTLSCSPISGHRSVSWYQQTPGQGLQFLFEYFSETQRNKGNFPGRFSGRQFSNSRSEMNVSTLELGDSALYLCASSLTGGNLYEQYFGPGTRLTVT.

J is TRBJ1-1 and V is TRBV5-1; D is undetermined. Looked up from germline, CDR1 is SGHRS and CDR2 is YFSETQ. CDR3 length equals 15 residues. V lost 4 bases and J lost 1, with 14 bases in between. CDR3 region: CASSPVPIKNTEAFF. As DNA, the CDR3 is TGCGCCAGCAGCCCGGTCCCGATCAAGAACACTGAAGCTTTCTTT.